What follows are 18 T cell receptor beta chains derived from one specimen sequenced in a study of graft-versus-host responses after intestinal transplantation. No antigens are known for them. Sequencing was performed with immunoSEQ multiplex PCR; in TCRdb, only in-frame clones are kept and a portion is missing. The sample shows over 85,000 clones, about 94% of them seen only once. Source: unstimulated CD4+ T cells sorted from spleen or lymph node cells, taken before transplant. The receptor source for this set is a human donor who was the organ donor for an intestinal transplant.

This sequence joins TRBV10-3 and TRBJ1-1; weak D call: TRBD1 (6 bases). The germline V gene encodes CDR1 ENHRY and CDR2 SYGVKD. The CDR3 is 12 amino acids. The ends were cut back, 6 bases at V and 7 bases at J, with 12 bases in the middle. In nucleotides, the CDR3 is TGTGCCATCAGGGGGGGGGCTGGTGAAGCTTTCTTT. Translated: CAIRGGAGEAFF.

This clone was seen more than once but under ten times. The CDR3 coding sequence is TGTGCCAGCCGGGACAGGGATGGAAACACCATATATTTT. Its translation: CASRDRDGNTIYF. The chain carries TRBV2 and TRBJ1-3; TRBD1 matches 9 bases. J was trimmed by 3 bases and V by 8 bases; bases with no gene match: 2. The CDR3 consists of 13 residues. Germline V lookup: CDR1 SNHLY, CDR2 FYNNEI. Complete variable domain (other parts from reference TRBV2 and TRBJ1-3): EPEVTQTPSHQVTQMGQEVILRCVPISNHLYFYWYRQILGQKVEFLVSFYNNEISEKSEIFDDQFSVERPDGSNFTLKIRSTKLEDSAMYFCASRDRDGNTIYFGEGSWLTVV.

This rearrangement joins TRBV7-2 to TRBJ1-3; D is perhaps TRBD1 (5 bases). The V end lost 1 base, the J end lost 2 bases, and 9 bases lay between the germline ends. This CDR3 has 15 residues. Germline CDR1 SGHTA, CDR2 FQGNSA. The CDR3 loop reads CASSLGGVTGNTIYF. CDR3 coding DNA: TGTGCCAGCAGCTTAGGGGGGGTTACTGGAAACACCATATATTTT.

The chain combines TRBV2 with TRBJ2-4, with TRBD2 as a possible D gene (6 bases). The CDR3 contains 15 residues. The germline CDR1 and CDR2 sequences are SNHLY and FYNNEI. Trimming cost V 3 bases and J 0 bases, with 9 bases left between them. Here the CDR3 reads CASSDRELAKNIQYF. In nucleotides, the CDR3 is TGTGCCAGCAGTGATCGGGAGTTAGCCAAAAACATTCAGTACTTC.

The chain combines TRBV10-2 with TRBJ2-5, with D possibly matching TRBD2 (6 bases). Germline V lookup: CDR1 WSHSY, CDR2 SAAADI. V was clipped by 0 bases and J by 7 bases, with 15 bases between them. This CDR3 has 15 amino acids. The CDR3 DNA reads TGCGCCAGCAGTGAGTCGGGCGGGGCGGTGGGGACCCAGTACTTC. It is translated as CASSESGGAVGTQYF.

A few counts support this clone. The rearrangement joins TRBV9 to TRBJ2-7; the D is unclear. The V and J ends lost 4 bases and 9 bases respectively, with 11 bases between them. Germline V gene lookup returns CDR1 SGDLS and CDR2 YYNGEE. CDR3 length: 11 amino acids. The chain's CDR3 is CASSLTPGQYF. The CDR3, as DNA: TGTGCCAGCAGCCTTACACCAGGGCAGTACTTC.

V is TRBV7-9 and J is TRBJ2-3; D might be TRBD2 (5 bases). CDR1 and CDR2 (germline): SEHNR, FQNEAQ (reference sequence). This CDR3 contains 13 residues. V gave up 10 bases and J gave up 4 bases, with 15 bases separating them. The CDR3 DNA is TGTGCCACCGCAGGACTCAATCCAGATACGCAGTATTTT. It specifies CATAGLNPDTQYF.

Here the CDR3 reads CASSYSKGATEAFF. As DNA, the CDR3 is TGTGCCAGCAGTTACTCGAAGGGGGCCACTGAAGCTTTCTTT. V and J are TRBV6-6 and TRBJ1-1; 7 positions agree with TRBD1. V lost 0 bases and J lost 4; bases outside the gene matches: 2. This CDR3 comprises 14 residues. Germline V CDR1 and CDR2: MNHNY, SVGAGI (reference sequence).

The chain joins TRBV6-5 to TRBJ1-5; D gene ambiguous. This CDR3 region has 13 residues. The germline V gene encodes CDR1 MNHEY and CDR2 SVGAGI. Between the trimmed V and J ends, which lost 2 bases and 4 bases, there was a span of 6 bases. The DNA for the CDR3 is TGTGCCAGCAGTTACCTCAGAAATCAGCCCCAGCATTTT. It translates to CASSYLRNQPQHF.

The J gene is TRBJ1-3, the V gene TRBV7-9; 11 bases are a match to TRBD1. The CDR3 spans 14 residues. V shed 5 bases, J shed 9 bases, and the junction held 6 bases outside the gene matches. In germline, CDR1 is SEHNR, CDR2 FQNEAQ (reference sequence). CDR3 sequence (DNA): TGTGCCAGCAGCCAGGGACAGGGGGGTGCCACCATATATTTT. Protein sequence: CASSQGQGGATIYF.

This sequence joins TRBV6-5 and TRBJ2-5, with 7 bases aligning to TRBD2. This CDR3 has 13 residues. Germline loops: CDR1 MNHEY, CDR2 SVGAGI. V dropped 6 bases and J dropped 5; count of bases not matched to a gene: 6. The CDR3 here is CASRKGGEETQYF. The DNA for the CDR3 is TGTGCCAGCAGGAAGGGAGGGGAGGAGACCCAGTACTTC.

The chain recombines TRBV6-4 with TRBJ2-1; possibly TRBD2 for D (6 bases). This CDR3 region has 15 residues. V was trimmed by 6 bases and J by 6 bases, leaving 18 bases between them. The germline V gene encodes CDR1 MRHNA and CDR2 SNTAGT. In DNA, the CDR3 is TGTGCCAGCAGCGGCGGGGCCTTCTCATCCAATGAGCAGTTCTTC. Translation gives CASSGGAFSSNEQFF.

This clone was detected once. The genes are TRBV6-6 and TRBJ2-1; TRBD2 aligns across 12 bases. The CDR3 spans 16 residues. V lost 2 bases to trimming and J lost 7 bases; unmatched junction nucleotides: 6. The V gene's germline CDR1 is MNHNY and CDR2 SVGAGI (reference sequence). The CDR3 reads CASSYLTSGGGNEQFF. In DNA, the CDR3 is TGTGCCAGCAGTTACCTGACTAGCGGGGGTGGGAATGAGCAGTTCTTC.

The CDR3 DNA reads as TGTGCCAGCAGCTTAGGAACAGGGGGCTACACCGGGGAGCTGTTTTTT. Residues: CASSLGTGGYTGELFF. The chain combines TRBV7-8 with TRBJ2-2; TRBD1 matches at 9 bases. CDR3 length equals 16 residues. The germline V gene encodes CDR1 SGHVS and CDR2 FQNEAQ. V was pared by 1 base and J by 3 bases, with 3 bases of the junction left unmatched. Full variable domain (missing parts from reference TRBV7-8 and TRBJ2-2): GAGVSQSPRYKVAKRGQDVALRCDPISGHVSLFWYQQALGQGPEFLTYFQNEAQLDKSGLPSDRFFAERPEGSVSTLKIQRTQQEDSAVYLCASSLGTGGYTGELFFGEGSRLTVL.

This chain uses TRBV2 with TRBJ2-7; no clear D gene. The V and J ends lost 4 bases and 6 bases respectively, with 10 bases between them. Germline V gene lookup returns CDR1 SNHLY and CDR2 FYNNEI. This CDR3 region has 12 residues. This chain's CDR3 is CASSVGVFEQYF. CDR3 bases: TGTGCCAGCAGTGTTGGCGTTTTCGAGCAGTACTTC.

This clone was picked up a small number of times. J is TRBJ1-3 and V is TRBV11-2, with a weak D call TRBD1 (6 bases). In germline, CDR1 is SGHAT, CDR2 FQNNGV. The CDR3 extends over 14 amino acids. V lost 5 bases and J 4 bases, leaving 12 bases between the germline ends. CDR3 in amino acids: CASSHGQFGNTIYF. The CDR3 nucleotides are TGTGCCAGCAGCCACGGACAGTTCGGAAACACCATATATTTT.

The chain combines TRBV5-4 with TRBJ2-1, with 8 bases that match TRBD2. The CDR3 is 16 residues long. Per the germline V gene, CDR1 is SGHNT and CDR2 is YYREEE (reference sequence). Trimming cost V 0 bases and J 10 bases; bases outside gene matches: 12. The CDR3, as DNA: TGTGCCAGCAGCTTGGCCCGCGGGGGGAGTTTAGACGAGCAGTTCTTC. It is translated as CASSLARGGSLDEQFF.

The genes are TRBV19 and TRBJ1-3, with D tentatively TRBD1 (5 bases). CDR1 is LNHDA and CDR2 is SQIVND in the germline V gene (reference sequence). Trimming stripped 5 bases from V and 3 bases from J, with 14 bases between. The CDR3 covers 15 residues. The CDR3 region has the DNA TGTGCCAGTAGTGAGGGACGACTCTTTGGAAACACCATATATTTT. Its translation: CASSEGRLFGNTIYF.